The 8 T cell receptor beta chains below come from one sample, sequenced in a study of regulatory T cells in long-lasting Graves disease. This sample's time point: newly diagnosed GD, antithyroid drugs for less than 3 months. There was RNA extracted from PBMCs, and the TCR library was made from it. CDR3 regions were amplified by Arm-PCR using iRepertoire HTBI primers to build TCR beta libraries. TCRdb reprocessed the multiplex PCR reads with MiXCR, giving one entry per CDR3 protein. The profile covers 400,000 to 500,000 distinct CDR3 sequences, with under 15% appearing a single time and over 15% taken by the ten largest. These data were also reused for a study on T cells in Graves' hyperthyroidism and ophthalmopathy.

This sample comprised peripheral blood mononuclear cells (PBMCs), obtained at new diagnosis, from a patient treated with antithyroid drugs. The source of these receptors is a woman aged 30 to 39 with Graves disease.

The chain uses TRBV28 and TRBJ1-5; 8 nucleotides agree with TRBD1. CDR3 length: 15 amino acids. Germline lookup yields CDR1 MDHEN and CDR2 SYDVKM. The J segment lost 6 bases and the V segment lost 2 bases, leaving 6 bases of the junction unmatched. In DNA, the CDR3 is TGTGCCAGCAGTTTAGCTGGACAGGGACCTCAGCCCCAGCATTTT. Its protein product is CASSLAGQGPQPQHF.

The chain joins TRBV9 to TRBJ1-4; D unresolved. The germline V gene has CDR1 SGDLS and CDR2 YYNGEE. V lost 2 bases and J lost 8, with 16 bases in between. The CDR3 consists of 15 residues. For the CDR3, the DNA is TGTGCCAGCAGCGTGCGTGGTGGCTCCGCAGAAAAACTGTTTTTT. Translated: CASSVRGGSAEKLFF.

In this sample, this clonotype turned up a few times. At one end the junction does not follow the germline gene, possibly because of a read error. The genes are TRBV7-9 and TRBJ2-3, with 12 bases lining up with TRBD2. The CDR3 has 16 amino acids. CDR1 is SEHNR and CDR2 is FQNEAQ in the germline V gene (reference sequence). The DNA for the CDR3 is TGTGCCAGCAGCCTAGCGGGAGGGGGATGGACAGATACGCAGTATTTT. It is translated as CASSLAGGGWTDTQYF.

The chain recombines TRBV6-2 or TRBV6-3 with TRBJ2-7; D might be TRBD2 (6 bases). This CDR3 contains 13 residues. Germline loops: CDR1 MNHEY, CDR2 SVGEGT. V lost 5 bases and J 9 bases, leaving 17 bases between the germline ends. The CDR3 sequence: CASSVGTPGGQYF. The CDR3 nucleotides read TGTGCCAGCAGTGTCGGGACCCCCGGGGGGCAGTACTTC.

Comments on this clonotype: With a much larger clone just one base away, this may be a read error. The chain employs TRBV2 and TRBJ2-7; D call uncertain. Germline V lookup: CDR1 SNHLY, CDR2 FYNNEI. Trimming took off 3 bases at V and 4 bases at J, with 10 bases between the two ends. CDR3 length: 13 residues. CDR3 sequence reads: CASSDSRNYEQYF. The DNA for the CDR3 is TGTGCCAGCAGTGATAGCCGGAATTACGAGCAGTACTTC.

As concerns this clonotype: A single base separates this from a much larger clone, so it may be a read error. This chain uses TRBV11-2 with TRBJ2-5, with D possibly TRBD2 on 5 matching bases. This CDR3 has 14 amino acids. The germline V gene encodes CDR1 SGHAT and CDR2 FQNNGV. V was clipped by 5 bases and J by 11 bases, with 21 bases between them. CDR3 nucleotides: TGTGCCAGCAGCAAAAGGGAGCTTCACTATGAGCAGTACTTC. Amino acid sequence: CASSKRELHYEQYF.

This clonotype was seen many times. The CDR3: CASSRQGLTEAFF. In DNA form, the CDR3 reads TGTGCCAGCAGCCGACAGGGGCTCACTGAAGCTTTCTTT. The V and J genes are TRBV5-5 and TRBJ1-1; 8 nucleotides align to TRBD1. V was clipped by 4 bases and J by 4 bases; unmatched bases: 3. Germline assignment: CDR1 SGHKS and CDR2 YYEKEE (reference sequence). CDR3 length: 13 amino acids.

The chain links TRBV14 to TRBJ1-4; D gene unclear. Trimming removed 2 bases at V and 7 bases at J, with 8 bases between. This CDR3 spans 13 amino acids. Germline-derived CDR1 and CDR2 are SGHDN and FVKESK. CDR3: CASSQIGTEKLFF. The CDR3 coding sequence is TGTGCCAGCAGCCAAATCGGTACTGAAAAACTGTTTTTT.